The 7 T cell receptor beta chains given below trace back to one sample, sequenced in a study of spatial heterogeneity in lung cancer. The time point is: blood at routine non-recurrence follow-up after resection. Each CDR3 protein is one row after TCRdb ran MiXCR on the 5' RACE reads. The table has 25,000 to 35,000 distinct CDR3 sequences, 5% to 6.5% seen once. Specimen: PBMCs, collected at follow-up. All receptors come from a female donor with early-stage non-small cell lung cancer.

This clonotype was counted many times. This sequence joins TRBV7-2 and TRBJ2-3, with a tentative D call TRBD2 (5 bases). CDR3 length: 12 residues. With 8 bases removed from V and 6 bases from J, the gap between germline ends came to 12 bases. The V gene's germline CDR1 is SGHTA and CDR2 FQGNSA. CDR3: CASASQRDTQYF. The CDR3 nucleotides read TGTGCCAGCGCTAGTCAGCGGGATACGCAGTATTTT.

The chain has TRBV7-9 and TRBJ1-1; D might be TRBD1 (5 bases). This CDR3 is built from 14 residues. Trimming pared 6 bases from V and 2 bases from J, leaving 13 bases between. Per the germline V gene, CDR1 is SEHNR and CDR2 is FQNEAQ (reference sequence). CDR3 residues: CASRDGGINTEAFF. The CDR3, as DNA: TGTGCCAGCAGAGACGGGGGGATTAACACTGAAGCTTTCTTT.

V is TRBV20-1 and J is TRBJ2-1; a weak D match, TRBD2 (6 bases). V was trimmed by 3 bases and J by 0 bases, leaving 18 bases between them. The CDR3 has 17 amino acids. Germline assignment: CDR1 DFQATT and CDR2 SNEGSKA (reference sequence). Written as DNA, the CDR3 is TGCAGTGCTAGTCCCGCGGGACTTCCCACCTCCTACAATGAGCAGTTCTTC. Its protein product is CSASPAGLPTSYNEQFF.

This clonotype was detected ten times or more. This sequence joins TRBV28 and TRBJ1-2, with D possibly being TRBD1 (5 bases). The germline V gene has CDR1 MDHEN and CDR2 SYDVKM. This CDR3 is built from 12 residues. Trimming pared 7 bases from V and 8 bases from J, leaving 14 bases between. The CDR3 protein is CASTLRGAGYTF. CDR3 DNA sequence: TGTGCCAGCACCTTGCGGGGCGCGGGCTACACCTTC.

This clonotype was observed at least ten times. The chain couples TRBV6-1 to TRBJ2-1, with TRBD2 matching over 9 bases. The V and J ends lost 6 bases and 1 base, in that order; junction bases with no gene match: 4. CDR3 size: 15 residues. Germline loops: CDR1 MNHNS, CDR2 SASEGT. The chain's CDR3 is CASRAGLASYNEQFF. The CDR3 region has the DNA TGTGCCAGCAGGGCCGGACTAGCGTCCTACAATGAGCAGTTCTTC.

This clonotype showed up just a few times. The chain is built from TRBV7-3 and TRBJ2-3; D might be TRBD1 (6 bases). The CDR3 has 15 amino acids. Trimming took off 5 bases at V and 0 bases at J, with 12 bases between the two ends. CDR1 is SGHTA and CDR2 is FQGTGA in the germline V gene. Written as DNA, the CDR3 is TGTGCCAGCAGCCCCGGACAGATTAGCACAGATACGCAGTATTTT. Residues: CASSPGQISTDTQYF.

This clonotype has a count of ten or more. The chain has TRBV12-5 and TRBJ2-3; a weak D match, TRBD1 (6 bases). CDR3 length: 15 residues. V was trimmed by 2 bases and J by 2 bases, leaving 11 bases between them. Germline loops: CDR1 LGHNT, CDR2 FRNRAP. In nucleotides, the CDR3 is TGTGCTAGTGGTTTGCGTACAGGGTACACAGATACGCAGTATTTT. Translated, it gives CASGLRTGYTDTQYF.